The entry below gives a single TCR beta chain sequence along with its context. The specificity of this receptor is unknown. Base qualities are not recorded, but no much larger clone differs from it by a single base. The germline V gene supplies CDR1 SGHVS and CDR2 FQNEAQ. V is reduced by 5 bases and J by 3 bases, leaving a spacing of 20 bases between them. The CDR3 runs 17 residues from the cysteine to the phenylalanine. Only the CDR3 DNA is retained, 51 bases long and in frame from the first base. The immunoSEQ hsTCRB v3.0 assay was used at survey level resolution for TRB variable region sequencing. The targeted TRB sequencing depth was roughly 40,000-50,000 T-cell genomes per sample. An Illumina MiSeq with a v3 150-cycle kit was used to sequence the pooled TRB libraries. The authors processed their data as follows. Repertoire analysis was run in R within a reproducible Nextflow workflow that covered QC, data transformation and analysis. LymphoSeq2, an R package for exploring AIRR-Seq data, was used to implement the custom analyses. A handful of samples that produced fewer than 5000 total TRB sequences were removed, so some 190 HIV repertoires were analyzed. Of the 188 retained HIV repertoires, over 55 were collected before and about 130 after ART initiation. Repertoires were downsampled to 5000 TRB nucleotide sequences, and summary statistics were averaged over 100 downsampling iterations. Only TRB sequences with CDR3 regions of at least seven amino acids were retained for analysis. Two measures captured diversity: a Shannon entropy-derived clonality score and the Gini coefficient. In repertoire networks, the top 5000 CDR3 amino acid sequences were linked whenever an edit distance of one separated two sequences. Antigen specificity groups and MHC restriction were predicted for TRB CDR3 amino acid sequences with GLIPH2. To flag known CMV, EBV, HIV or tissue antigen associations, CDR3 amino acid sequences were matched against VDJdb and McPAS-TCR. Pre-ART, post-ART and control groups were compared with Wilcoxon signed-rank tests and Holm-Bonferroni correction. TCRdb carries this immuneACCESS record with in-frame sequences only. Its versions omit some clonotypes, under half of them owing to an unresolved V gene in the studies checked, with the rest unexplained. Clone size and V and J calls were adopted from that table, with D and trimming inferred from the DNA. Counted in this sample were roughly 30,000 clones; 91% of them appeared once. The ten largest make up approximately 3.9% of the sample.

The sample comes from a study of long-term antiretroviral therapy in people with HIV (dated by TCRdb to between 2021 and 2023). Notes on the research overall: The earliest samples were collected approximately a decade before the 2015 WHO recommendation for immediate ART, a period when ART was typically delayed until CD4 counts fell. A retrospective serial study tested whether changes in peripheral blood TRB repertoire composition and diversity were associated with ART initiation and durable HIV suppression. From some 33 adults with confirmed HIV infection, the cohort provided over 150 cryopreserved PBMC samples, gathered serially across a mean of approximately six years (range 1-12). Among the 25 to 35 participants with HIV, about a dozen were female. No cross-contamination during QIAcube processing was shown when test extractions of a monoclonal T-cell line were performed alongside over 25 polyclonal samples. What the authors observed across the whole study: Compared with controls, HIV repertoires had narrower CDR3 length ranges, and the network structure pointed to an antigen-experienced repertoire that shifted only slightly toward naive after ART. No data were available on ART adherence, viral resistance or therapy changes, limiting inferences about post-ART repertoire changes. The samples span the years 2004 to 2017, and the ART regimens used may be less effective than current regimens. Starting ART was linked to a significant rise in TRB diversity, yet even after long-term ART the diversity remained significantly lower than in transplant donor controls. Because pre-ART samples had limited cell numbers, profiling was done on unsorted PBMC rather than on sorted CD4+ and CD8+ T cells. At every time point, the repertoire was dominated by expanded TRB clones first identified before ART initiation, although this dominance fluctuated and, in many PLHIV, declined after ART. Owing to limited PBMC availability, only the TCR beta chain was sequenced, without alpha chain pairing.

To be included, a participant needed at least one PBMC sample from before ART initiation plus at least two post-ART samples. Treatment was received in the United States of America by all participants with HIV. Before DNA extraction, cryopreserved samples of roughly 1-10 million PBMC were thawed and washed. At the time of the earliest PBMC sample, participants with HIV were aged between roughly 20 and 60 years. PBMC samples were contributed by each participant from 1-4 timepoints before ART initiation and 2-8 timepoints after ART initiation, with a median of 7 samples. For every participant, serial HIV viral load, CD4+ T-cell count, ART history and demographic data were obtained. Using a Qiagen kit on a QIAcube, genomic DNA was extracted from unsorted PBMC, with samples processed in batches of 12.

The sequenced sample was unsorted PBMCs, obtained 3.1 years after starting antiretroviral therapy. The rearranged segments are TRBV7-8 and TRBJ2-4; the D region possibly corresponds to TRBD1 (6 bases align). This sequence was found in a man between 18 and 29 years old with HIV. This receptor has the CDR3 CASSNKGQVNGKNIQYF. The nucleotides are TGTGCCAGCAGCAACAAGGGACAAGTGAACGGCAAAAACATTCAGTACTTC.